These 30 T cell receptor beta chains came from one sample sequenced in a study of T-cell reconstitution after alpha-beta-depleted transplantation in children (dated by TCRdb to 2015 to 2016). Library prep was done by PCR. The reads were generated on an Illumina HiSeq 2500. TCR libraries were prepared with molecular barcoding, using unique molecular identifiers to normalize TCRbeta repertoire quantification. Clones were called with MiXCR by TCRdb after fastp trimmed the public reads at Q25, and only in-frame beta chains were retained. Each record represents a unique CDR3 protein, reported with the most common genes and DNA among its rows. Across this sample there are about 260,000 distinct CDR3 sequences, with approximately 8% seen only once. The leading ten clones occupy less than 8% of the sample. The treatment or condition label corresponds to: allogeneic hematopoietic cell transplantation with graft depleted of TCRalphabeta T cells and CD19 B cells.

The sample here was PBMCs, mostly from graft donor cells, taken 180 days after TCRalphabeta/CD19-depleted stem cell transplant. The receptors come from a male patient between 10 and 17 years old who had a stem cell transplant for acute lymphoblastic leukemia, so the T cells may come from the graft donor.

This clonotype was counted ten times or more. The gene calls are TRBV4-1 and TRBJ2-4, with D unclear. Looked up from germline, CDR1 is MGHRA and CDR2 is YSYEKL. The CDR3 runs 17 residues. V lost 0 bases to trimming and J lost 0 bases, with 12 bases between them. The CDR3 DNA reads TGCGCCAGCAGCCAAGACTTCCAGGTTATAGCCAAAAACATTCAGTACTTC. Its translation is CASSQDFQVIAKNIQYF.

In its sample, this clonotype was seen many times. The chain has TRBV7-3 and TRBJ2-7; D may be TRBD1 or TRBD2 (5 bases each). Germline V gene lookup returns CDR1 SGHTA and CDR2 FQGTGA. Between the trimmed V and J ends, which lost 3 bases and 0 bases, there was a span of 12 bases. The CDR3 spans 15 residues. The CDR3 DNA is TGTGCCAGCAGCTTGTCAGGGAGCAGCTCCTACGAGCAGTACTTC. Residues: CASSLSGSSSYEQYF.

This clonotype was seen at least ten times. This rearrangement joins TRBV20-1 to TRBJ2-7; 14 bases are a match to TRBD2. V was pared by 4 bases and J by 0 bases, with 8 bases of the junction left unmatched. Germline CDR1 and CDR2: DFQATT and SNEGSKA (reference sequence). The CDR3 has 17 amino acids. The CDR3 spells CSANRLAGGPHSYEQYF. The CDR3 bases are TGCAGTGCTAACCGACTAGCGGGAGGGCCTCACTCCTACGAGCAGTACTTC.

This clonotype was recorded many times. This chain uses TRBV10-3 with TRBJ2-7; 10 bases are shared with TRBD2. V dropped 3 bases and J dropped 6; count of bases not matched to a gene: 8. The CDR3 is made up of 15 amino acids. The germline V gene encodes CDR1 ENHRY and CDR2 SYGVKD. CDR3 amino acids: CAISETSGALGEQYF. The CDR3 DNA is TGTGCCATCAGTGAAACTAGCGGGGCACTAGGCGAGCAGTACTTC.

This clonotype was observed many times. The gene calls are TRBV20-1 and TRBJ1-4; D unresolved. V was pared by 0 bases and J by 5 bases, with 13 bases between. Germline values: CDR1 DFQATT, CDR2 SNEGSKA (reference sequence). This CDR3 comprises 15 residues. Here the CDR3 DNA reads TGCAGTGCTAGAGATCCCGGATGGAGGAATGAAAAACTGTTTTTT. As protein: CSARDPGWRNEKLFF.

Many counts were recorded for this clonotype. The chain joins TRBV29-1 to TRBJ2-7; D not certain. V shed 2 bases and J shed 0 bases, with 8 bases lying between them. This CDR3 is built from 13 residues. Germline CDR1 is SQVTM and CDR2 is ANQGSEA. The CDR3 nucleotides are TGCAGCGTTGAACAGGACGACTCCTACGAGCAGTACTTC. It translates to CSVEQDDSYEQYF.

Many counts were recorded for this clonotype. This rearrangement joins TRBV29-1 to TRBJ2-1; D gene unclear. This CDR3 comprises 11 residues. V was cut by 8 bases and J by 5 bases, with 10 bases left in between. Germline V CDR1 and CDR2: SQVTM, ANQGSEA. CDR3: CSLWADNEQFF. In DNA form, the CDR3 reads TGCAGCCTGTGGGCGGACAATGAGCAGTTCTTC.

This clonotype was seen many times. The V gene is TRBV4-2, the J gene TRBJ2-7; 12 bases align to TRBD1. The CDR3 consists of 16 residues. The trim removed 3 bases at V and 5 bases at J, leaving 8 bases unmatched. Germline-derived CDR1 and CDR2 are LGHNA and YNFKEQ. The CDR3 bases are TGTGCCAGCAGCCATTCCGGGACAGGGGGCGTCCACGAGCAGTACTTC. This translates into CASSHSGTGGVHEQYF.

At least ten counts were recorded for this clonotype. The chain has TRBV28 and TRBJ1-5; possibly TRBD1 for D (6 bases). In germline, CDR1 is MDHEN, CDR2 SYDVKM. V was clipped by 4 bases and J by 5 bases, with 9 bases between them. The CDR3 loop spans 13 amino acids. DNA for the CDR3: TGTGCCAGCAGTTCCACAGGGTATCAGCCCCAGCATTTT. Its protein is CASSSTGYQPQHF.

This clonotype appeared many times. The gene calls are TRBV7-2 and TRBJ2-1; 12 positions agree with TRBD2. Germline trimming cut 0 bases from V and 6 bases from J; bases unmatched to any gene: 3. The CDR3 is 16 amino acids. Germline V CDR1 and CDR2: SGHTA, FQGNSA. CDR3 residues: CASSLALAGGLNEQFF. In nucleotides, the CDR3 is TGTGCCAGCAGCTTAGCGCTAGCGGGGGGGCTCAATGAGCAGTTCTTC.

The chain joins TRBV20-1 to TRBJ2-1; D perhaps matches TRBD2 (5 bases). The CDR3 has 16 residues. Between the trimmed V and J ends, which lost 3 bases and 2 bases, there was a span of 17 bases. The germline V gene has CDR1 DFQATT and CDR2 SNEGSKA (reference sequence). This chain's CDR3 is CSASYPGIRTYNEQFF. DNA of the CDR3: TGCAGTGCTAGCTACCCCGGGATCAGGACCTACAATGAGCAGTTCTTC.

This clonotype was observed a handful of times. The V gene is TRBV5-4, the J gene TRBJ2-5; possibly TRBD1 for D (5 bases). Trimming shortened V by 0 bases and J by 3 bases, and 9 bases separated the two germline ends. Germline CDR1 SGHNT, CDR2 YYREEE (reference sequence). CDR3 length equals 14 residues. The CDR3 DNA follows: TGTGCCAGCAGCTTGGTGCCAGGGAAAGAGACCCAGTACTTC. This sequence encodes CASSLVPGKETQYF.

This clonotype came up many times. CDR3 sequence (DNA): TGTGCCAGCTCACTCCAGGCATATGAGCAGTTCTTC. Protein sequence: CASSLQAYEQFF. J is TRBJ2-1 and V is TRBV18, with D unclear. The V end was cut by 4 bases, the J end by 8 bases, with 9 bases between. Germline assignment: CDR1 KGHSH and CDR2 LQKENI. The CDR3 has 12 amino acids.

In this sample, this clonotype turned up many times. CDR3 DNA sequence: TGTGCCAGCAGCTTACGGGGAGATGAGCAGTTCTTC. It specifies CASSLRGDEQFF. The V call is TRBV7-9, the J call TRBJ2-1, with a tentative D call TRBD2 (5 bases). Trimming took 2 bases from V and 8 from J, leaving 7 bases between them. Looked up from germline, CDR1 is SEHNR and CDR2 is FQNEAQ (reference sequence). CDR3 length: 12 residues.

Ten or more counts support this clonotype. V gene TRBV4-1 combines with J gene TRBJ2-2, with 9 bases fitting TRBD2. Germline trimming cut 0 bases from V and 1 base from J; bases unmatched to any gene: 3. The CDR3 is 17 residues long. Germline-derived CDR1 and CDR2 are MGHRA and YSYEKL. The CDR3 DNA reads TGCGCCAGCAGCCAAGATATGACTAGCGGGAACACCGGGGAGCTGTTTTTT. It yields the protein CASSQDMTSGNTGELFF.

Ten or more counts support this clonotype. The chain couples TRBV6-2 or TRBV6-3 to TRBJ2-7, with TRBD1 identical over 7 bases. The ends lost 2 bases at V and 3 bases at J; junction bases unmatched: 7. From germline, CDR1 is MNHEY and CDR2 SVGEGT. There are 15 residues in the CDR3. CDR3 amino acids: CASSYGTARNYEQYF. The CDR3 DNA reads TGTGCCAGCAGTTACGGGACAGCTCGGAACTACGAGCAGTACTTC.

There are many counts of this clonotype. CDR3 in DNA: TGCAGTGCTGAAAGGACGGATCAGCCCCAGCATTTT. Its translation: CSAERTDQPQHF. This chain joins TRBV20-1 and TRBJ1-5; D is ambiguous. The CDR3 loop spans 12 amino acids. Germline CDR1 reads DFQATT; CDR2 reads SNEGSKA (reference sequence). Trimming left V 5 bases short and J 5 bases short, with 10 bases between.

This clonotype has ten or more counts. The chain links TRBV20-1 to TRBJ2-2; D remains unclear. CDR3 length equals 12 residues. Germline V gives CDR1 DFQATT, CDR2 SNEGSKA (reference sequence). V lost 5 bases to trimming and J lost 6 bases, with 10 bases between them. In DNA, the CDR3 is TGCAGTGCTGACGAAGGACCCGGGGAGCTGTTTTTT. Protein product: CSADEGPGELFF.

This clonotype was recorded many times. The V call is TRBV12-3 or TRBV12-4, the J call TRBJ2-3; TRBD2 matches at 10 bases. This CDR3 contains 15 residues. The ends lost 3 bases at V and 1 base at J; junction bases unmatched: 1. The CDR3 DNA reads as TGTGCCAGCAGTTTCACTAGCGGGGGCACAGATACGCAGTATTTT. This sequence encodes CASSFTSGGTDTQYF.

This clonotype was detected ten times or more. The chain links TRBV25-1 to TRBJ2-2, with 8 nucleotides matching TRBD1. Germline V lookup: CDR1 MGHDK, CDR2 SYGVNS. The CDR3 sequence is 16 residues long. V shed 4 bases, J shed 0 bases, and the junction held 4 bases outside the gene matches. This CDR3 is CASSVKDRANTGELFF. The CDR3 region has the DNA TGTGCCAGCAGTGTTAAGGACAGGGCGAACACCGGGGAGCTGTTTTTT.

In this sample, this clonotype turned up many times. The chain uses TRBV6-6 and TRBJ1-5; TRBD1 matches 7 bases. This CDR3 region has 13 residues. The V and J ends lost 10 bases and 2 bases, in that order; junction bases with no gene match: 5. Germline V gene lookup returns CDR1 MNHNY and CDR2 SVGAGI (reference sequence). CDR3 nucleotides: TGTGCCATCAGGGGGGCGGGCAATCAGCCCCAGCATTTT. This translates into CAIRGAGNQPQHF.

This clonotype showed up many times. This chain uses TRBV20-1 with TRBJ2-4, with TRBD2 as a possible D gene (7 bases). The length of the CDR3 is 18 residues. Trimming pared 0 bases from V and 3 bases from J, leaving 21 bases between. Per the germline V gene, CDR1 is DFQATT and CDR2 is SNEGSKA (reference sequence). The CDR3 loop is CSARDGSSGEGVKNIQYF. The CDR3 DNA is TGCAGTGCTAGAGATGGTTCCTCTGGGGAGGGGGTCAAAAACATTCAGTACTTC.

The J gene is TRBJ2-1, the V gene TRBV12-3 or TRBV12-4; D unclear. CDR3 length equals 17 residues. Trimming shortened V by 4 bases and J by 4 bases, and 20 bases separated the two germline ends. CDR3 in DNA: TGTGCCAGCAGTTCCCGATGTTGCCTCCACCGTTACAATGAGCAGTTCTTC. Translation: CASSSRCCLHRYNEQFF.

The table lists this clonotype with many counts. The V call is TRBV7-8, the J call TRBJ2-1; D tentatively reads TRBD1 or TRBD2 (6 bases each). V was shortened by 5 bases and J by 3 bases, with 11 bases between the two germline ends. The germline gives CDR1 SGHVS, CDR2 FQNEAQ. The CDR3 has 14 residues. The CDR3 region is CASSLRDIYNEQFF. Written as DNA, the CDR3 is TGTGCCAGCAGCCTGCGGGACATCTACAATGAGCAGTTCTTC.

This clonotype was seen at least ten times. V gene TRBV20-1 combines with J gene TRBJ2-1; D is undetermined. Germline values: CDR1 DFQATT, CDR2 SNEGSKA (reference sequence). This CDR3 contains 14 residues. V was shortened by 0 bases and J by 1 base, with 7 bases between the two germline ends. The CDR3 DNA sequence: TGCAGTGCTAGAGATCGAAGGTCCTACAATGAGCAGTTCTTC. Protein: CSARDRRSYNEQFF.

V and J are TRBV6-5 and TRBJ2-3; weak D call: TRBD2 (6 bases). This CDR3 has 17 residues. Per the germline V gene, CDR1 is MNHEY and CDR2 is SVGAGI. V was cut by 0 bases and J by 0 bases, with 13 bases left in between. CDR3 sequence (DNA): TGTGCCAGCAGTTACTCCCACTCCGGGGGTAGCACAGATACGCAGTATTTT. Protein sequence: CASSYSHSGGSTDTQYF.

This clonotype showed up many times. V gene TRBV11-1 combines with J gene TRBJ2-1, with TRBD1 as a possible D gene (6 bases). Germline V gene lookup returns CDR1 SGHAT and CDR2 FQDESV (reference sequence). V was cut by 7 bases and J by 0 bases, with 13 bases left in between. The CDR3 has 15 residues. The CDR3 nucleotides read TGTGCCAGCACCGCGAGGGGGAGCTCCTACAATGAGCAGTTCTTC. Translating gives CASTARGSSYNEQFF.

This clonotype was observed at least ten times. The chain is built from TRBV6-1 and TRBJ2-2; 9 nucleotides line up with TRBD1. J gave up 5 bases and V 6 bases, and 7 bases lay outside the gene matches. The CDR3 consists of 15 residues. The V gene's germline CDR1 is MNHNS and CDR2 SASEGT. DNA for the CDR3: TGTGCCAGCAGGAACAGGGGGCTGCAGACCGGGGAGCTGTTTTTT. It is translated as CASRNRGLQTGELFF.

In its sample, this clonotype was seen many times. V gene TRBV20-1 combines with J gene TRBJ1-3, with D maybe TRBD1 (5 bases). The V end was cut by 5 bases, the J end by 4 bases, with 15 bases between. The CDR3 runs 14 residues. Germline CDR1 and CDR2: DFQATT and SNEGSKA (reference sequence). The CDR3 DNA is TGCAGTGCTTACGCCGGGACTCCGGGAAACACCATATATTTT. Protein product: CSAYAGTPGNTIYF.

A few counts support this clonotype. The chain's CDR3 is CASSPAGLGTGELFF. The CDR3 DNA is TGTGCCAGTAGTCCAGCGGGACTAGGGACCGGGGAGCTGTTTTTT. The rearrangement joins TRBV19 to TRBJ2-2; 8 positions agree with TRBD2. This CDR3 contains 15 residues. The J segment lost 5 bases and the V segment lost 5 bases, leaving 7 bases of the junction unmatched. The germline CDR1 and CDR2 sequences are LNHDA and SQIVND (reference sequence).